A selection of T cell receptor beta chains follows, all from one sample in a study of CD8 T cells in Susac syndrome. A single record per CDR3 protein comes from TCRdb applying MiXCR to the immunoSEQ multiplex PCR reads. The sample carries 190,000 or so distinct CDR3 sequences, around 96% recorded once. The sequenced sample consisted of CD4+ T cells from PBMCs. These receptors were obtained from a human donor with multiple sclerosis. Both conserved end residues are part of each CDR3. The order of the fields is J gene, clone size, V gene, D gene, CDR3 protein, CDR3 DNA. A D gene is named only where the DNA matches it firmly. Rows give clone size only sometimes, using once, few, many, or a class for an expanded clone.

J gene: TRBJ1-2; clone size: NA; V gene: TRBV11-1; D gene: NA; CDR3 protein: CASSLYGQVHTF; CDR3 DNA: TGTGCCAGCAGCTTGTACGGTCAGGTCCACACCTTC
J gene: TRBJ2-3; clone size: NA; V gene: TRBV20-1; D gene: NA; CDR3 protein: CSVPGRGGLGDTQYF; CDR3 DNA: TGCAGTGTTCCGGGGCGAGGAGGGCTGGGAGATACGCAGTATTTT
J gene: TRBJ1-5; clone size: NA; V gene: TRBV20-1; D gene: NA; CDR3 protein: CSARKQTQPQHF; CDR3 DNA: TGCAGTGCTAGGAAGCAGACCCAGCCCCAGCATTTT
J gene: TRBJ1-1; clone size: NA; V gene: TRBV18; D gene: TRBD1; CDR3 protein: CASSPADRGSGAFF; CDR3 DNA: TGTGCCAGCTCACCCGCCGACAGGGGGTCTGGGGCTTTCTTT
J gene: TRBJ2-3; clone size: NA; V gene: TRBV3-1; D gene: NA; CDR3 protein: CASSQGGTSRGAQYF; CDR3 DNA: TGTGCCAGCAGCCAAGGTGGGACCTCCCGAGGTGCGCAGTATTTT
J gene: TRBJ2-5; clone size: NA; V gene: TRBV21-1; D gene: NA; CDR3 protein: CAYGDRAGETQYF; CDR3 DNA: TGTGCCTATGGAGACAGGGCGGGAGAGACCCAGTACTTC
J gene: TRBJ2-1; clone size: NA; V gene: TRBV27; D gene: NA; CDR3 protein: CASSLGLEYNEQFF; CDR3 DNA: TGTGCCAGCAGTTTAGGGTTAGAGTACAATGAGCAGTTCTTC
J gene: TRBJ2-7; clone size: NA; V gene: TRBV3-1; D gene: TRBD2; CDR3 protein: CASSQDASGGSYEQYF; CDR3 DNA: TGTGCCAGCAGCCAAGACGCGAGCGGGGGCTCCTACGAGCAGTACTTC
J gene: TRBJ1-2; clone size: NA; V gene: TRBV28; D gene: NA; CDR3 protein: CASSSPLLVGYTF; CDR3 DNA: TGTGCCAGCAGTTCCCCCCTACTGGTGGGCTACACCTTC
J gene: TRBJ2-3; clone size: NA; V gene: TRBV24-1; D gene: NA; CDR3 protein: CATAGLGETGTDTQYF; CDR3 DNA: TGTGCCACCGCTGGTCTCGGCGAGACAGGCACAGATACGCAGTATTTT
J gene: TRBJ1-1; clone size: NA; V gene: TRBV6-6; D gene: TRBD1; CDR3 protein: CASSSTGDDTEAFF; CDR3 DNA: TGTGCCAGCAGTTCGACAGGGGATGACACTGAAGCTTTCTTT
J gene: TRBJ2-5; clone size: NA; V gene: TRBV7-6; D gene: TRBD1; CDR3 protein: CASSLGQVQETQYF; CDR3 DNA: TGTGCCAGCAGCTTGGGACAGGTCCAAGAGACCCAGTACTTC
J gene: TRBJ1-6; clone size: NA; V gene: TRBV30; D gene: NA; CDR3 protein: CAWSPNRGDSPLHF; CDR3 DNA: TGTGCCTGGAGCCCAAACCGGGGGGATTCACCCCTCCACTTT
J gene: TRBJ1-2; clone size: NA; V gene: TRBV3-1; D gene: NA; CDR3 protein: CASSHDRSYGYTF; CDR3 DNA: TGTGCCAGCAGCCACGACAGGTCCTATGGCTACACCTTC
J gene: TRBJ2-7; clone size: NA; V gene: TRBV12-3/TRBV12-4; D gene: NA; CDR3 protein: CASSSRGSYEQYF; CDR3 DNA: TGTGCCAGCAGTTCCCGGGGCTCCTACGAGCAGTACTTC
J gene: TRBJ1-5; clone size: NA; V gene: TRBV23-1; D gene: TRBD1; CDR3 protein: CASPRTGGNQPQHF; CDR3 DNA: TGCGCCAGCCCACGGACAGGGGGCAATCAGCCCCAGCATTTT
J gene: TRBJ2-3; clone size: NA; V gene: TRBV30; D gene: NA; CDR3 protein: CAWDTGSDTQYF; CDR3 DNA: TGTGCCTGGGATACAGGGTCGGATACGCAGTATTTT
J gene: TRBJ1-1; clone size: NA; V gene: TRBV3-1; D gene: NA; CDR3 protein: CASSHVHEAFF; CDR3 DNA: TGTGCCAGCAGCCACGTGCATGAAGCTTTCTTT
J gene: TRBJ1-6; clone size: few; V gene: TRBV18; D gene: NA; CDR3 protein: CASSPRTDSPLHF; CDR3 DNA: TGTGCCAGCTCACCTAGGACAGATTCACCCCTCCACTTT
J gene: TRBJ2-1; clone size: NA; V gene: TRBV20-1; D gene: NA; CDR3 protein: CSAREGGTGDEQFF; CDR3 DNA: TGCAGTGCTAGAGAGGGCGGGACTGGAGATGAGCAGTTCTTC
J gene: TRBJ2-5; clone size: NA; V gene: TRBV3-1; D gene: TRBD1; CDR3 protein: CASSLPGTGEETQYF; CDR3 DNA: TGTGCCAGCAGCCTCCCCGGGACAGGGGAAGAGACCCAGTACTTC
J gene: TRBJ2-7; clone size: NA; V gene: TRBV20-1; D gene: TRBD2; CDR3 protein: CSASSGGFYEQYF; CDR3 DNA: TGCAGTGCTAGTAGCGGGGGGTTCTACGAGCAGTACTTC
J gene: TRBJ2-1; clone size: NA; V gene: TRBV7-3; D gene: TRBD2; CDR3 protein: CASSTSGSGSEQFF; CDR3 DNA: TGTGCCAGCAGCACTAGCGGGTCTGGCAGTGAGCAGTTCTTC
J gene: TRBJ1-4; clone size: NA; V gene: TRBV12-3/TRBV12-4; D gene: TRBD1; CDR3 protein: CASRPTGWDEKLFF; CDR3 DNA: TGTGCCAGCAGGCCGACAGGGTGGGATGAAAAACTGTTTTTT
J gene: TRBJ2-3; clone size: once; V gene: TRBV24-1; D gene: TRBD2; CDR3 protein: CATSDSSPRLAGKTDTQYF; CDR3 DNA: TGTGCCACCAGTGATTCCTCTCCTCGACTAGCGGGTAAGACAGATACGCAGTATTTT